Sequencing of this TCR beta chain was carried out in a study of early T cells in non-severe SARS-CoV-2 infection. Study-level information: Chains stayed unpaired after sequencing of bulk RNA from unsorted whole blood. Study-level findings and limits: Anti-spike CD8 responses were favored in VDJdb matching, and private and CD4 specificities were missed.

Individual cDNA molecules received unique molecular identifiers during library preparation. MiXCR was run by TCRdb on the 5' RACE reads, yielding one entry per CDR3 protein. The profile shows tens of thousands of distinct CDR3 sequences, more than 5% of them singletons. The germline V gene encodes CDR1 DFQATT and CDR2 SNEGSKA (reference sequence). The V end was cut by 2 bases, the J end by 2 bases, with 13 bases between. The CDR3 covers 15 residues. This clonotype was found many times. Its cognate antigen is unknown. The rearrangement joins TRBV20-1 to TRBJ1-5; D perhaps matches TRBD1 (6 bases). The origin of this receptor is an adult who was a healthcare worker with PCR-confirmed SARS-CoV-2 infection or an uninfected control (not recorded which). The sample comprised whole blood. This chain's CDR3 is CSARNSGAGNQPQHF. The CDR3 coding sequence is TGCAGTGCTAGAAACTCAGGGGCGGGCAATCAGCCCCAGCATTTT.